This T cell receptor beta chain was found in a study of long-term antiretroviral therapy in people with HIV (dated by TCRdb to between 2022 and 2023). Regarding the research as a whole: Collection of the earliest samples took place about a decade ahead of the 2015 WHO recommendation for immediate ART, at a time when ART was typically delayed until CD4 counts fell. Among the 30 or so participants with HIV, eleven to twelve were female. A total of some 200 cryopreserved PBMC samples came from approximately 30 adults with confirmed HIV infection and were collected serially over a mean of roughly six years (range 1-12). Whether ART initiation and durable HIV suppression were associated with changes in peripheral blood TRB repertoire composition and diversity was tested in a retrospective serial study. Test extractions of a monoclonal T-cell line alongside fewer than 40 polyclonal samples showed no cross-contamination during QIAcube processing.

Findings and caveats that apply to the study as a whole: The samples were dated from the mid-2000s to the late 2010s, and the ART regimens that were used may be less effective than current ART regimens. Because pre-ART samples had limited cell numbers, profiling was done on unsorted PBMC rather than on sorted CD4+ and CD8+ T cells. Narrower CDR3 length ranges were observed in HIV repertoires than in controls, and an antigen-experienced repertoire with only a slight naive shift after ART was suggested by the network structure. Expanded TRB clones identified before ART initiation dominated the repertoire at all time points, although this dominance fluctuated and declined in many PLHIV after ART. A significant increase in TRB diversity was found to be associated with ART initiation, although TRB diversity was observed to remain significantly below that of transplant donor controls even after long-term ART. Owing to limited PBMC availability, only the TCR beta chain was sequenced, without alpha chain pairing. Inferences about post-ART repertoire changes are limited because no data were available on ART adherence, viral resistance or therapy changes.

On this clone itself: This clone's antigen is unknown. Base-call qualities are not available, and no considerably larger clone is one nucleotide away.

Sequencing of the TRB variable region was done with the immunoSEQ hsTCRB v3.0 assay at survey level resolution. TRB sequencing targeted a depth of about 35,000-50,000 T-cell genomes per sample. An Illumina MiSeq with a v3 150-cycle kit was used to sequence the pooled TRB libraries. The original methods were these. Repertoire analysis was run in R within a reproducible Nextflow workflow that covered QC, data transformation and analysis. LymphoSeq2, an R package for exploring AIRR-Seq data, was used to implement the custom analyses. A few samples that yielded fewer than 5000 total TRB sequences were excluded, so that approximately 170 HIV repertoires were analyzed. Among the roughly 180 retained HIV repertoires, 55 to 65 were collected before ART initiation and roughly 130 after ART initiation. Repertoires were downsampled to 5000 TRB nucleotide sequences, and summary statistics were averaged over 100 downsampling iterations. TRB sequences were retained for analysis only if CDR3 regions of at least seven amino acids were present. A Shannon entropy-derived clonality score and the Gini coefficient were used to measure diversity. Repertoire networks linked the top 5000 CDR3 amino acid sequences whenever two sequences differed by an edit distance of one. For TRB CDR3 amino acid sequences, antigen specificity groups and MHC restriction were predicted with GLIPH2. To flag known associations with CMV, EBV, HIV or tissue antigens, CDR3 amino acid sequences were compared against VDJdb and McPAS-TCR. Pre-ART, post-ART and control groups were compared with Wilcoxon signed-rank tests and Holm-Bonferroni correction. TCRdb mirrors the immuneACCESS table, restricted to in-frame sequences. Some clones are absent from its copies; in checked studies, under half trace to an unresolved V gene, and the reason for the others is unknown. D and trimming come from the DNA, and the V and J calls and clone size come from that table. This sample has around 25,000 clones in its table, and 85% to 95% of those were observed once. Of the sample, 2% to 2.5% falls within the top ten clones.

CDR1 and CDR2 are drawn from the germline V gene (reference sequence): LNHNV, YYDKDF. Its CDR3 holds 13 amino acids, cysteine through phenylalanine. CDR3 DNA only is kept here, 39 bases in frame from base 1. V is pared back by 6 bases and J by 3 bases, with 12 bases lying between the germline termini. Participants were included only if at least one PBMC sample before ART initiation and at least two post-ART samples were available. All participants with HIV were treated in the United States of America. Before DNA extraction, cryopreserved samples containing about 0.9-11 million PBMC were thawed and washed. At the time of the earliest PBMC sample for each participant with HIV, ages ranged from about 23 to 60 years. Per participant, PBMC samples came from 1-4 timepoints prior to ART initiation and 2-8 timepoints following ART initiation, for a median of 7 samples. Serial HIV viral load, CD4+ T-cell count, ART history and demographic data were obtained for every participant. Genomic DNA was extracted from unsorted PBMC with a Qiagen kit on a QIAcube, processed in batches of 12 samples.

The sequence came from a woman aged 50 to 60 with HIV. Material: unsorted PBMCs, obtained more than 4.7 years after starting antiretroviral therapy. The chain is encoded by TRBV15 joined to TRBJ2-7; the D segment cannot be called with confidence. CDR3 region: CATRSKFGYEQYF. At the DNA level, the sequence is TGTGCCACCAGAAGCAAGTTTGGCTACGAGCAGTACTTC. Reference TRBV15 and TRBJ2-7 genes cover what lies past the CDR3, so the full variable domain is DAMVIQNPRYQVTQFGKPVTLSCSQTLNHNVMYWYQQKSSQAPKLLFHYYDKDFNNEADTPDNFQSRRPNTSFCFLDIRSPGLGDTAMYLCATRSKFGYEQYFGPGTRLTVT.